This TCR beta chain stems from a study of T cell repertoires in cytomegalovirus infection. Study-wide background: CMV infection together with matching HLA type was indicated by public TCR beta signatures.

This clonotype has ten or more counts. TCRdb analysed the reads with MiXCR anew, one entry per CDR3 protein. Seen here are around 210,000 distinct CDR3 sequences, roughly 6.5% observed once, and the top ten hold under 7%. What was sequenced was PBMCs. This TCR derives from a human donor in good health (CMV status not recorded). Some clones in this sample may be carry-over from other donors' samples.

The CDR3 sequence: CSASRETGGNTIYF. CDR3 coding DNA: TGCAGTGCTAGTAGGGAGACAGGTGGAAACACCATATATTTT. The rearrangement links TRBV20-1 to TRBJ1-3, with D perhaps TRBD1 (6 bases). The CDR3 is 14 residues long. Germline loops: CDR1 DFQATT, CDR2 SNEGSKA (reference sequence). V was trimmed by 3 bases and J by 3 bases, leaving 12 bases between them.